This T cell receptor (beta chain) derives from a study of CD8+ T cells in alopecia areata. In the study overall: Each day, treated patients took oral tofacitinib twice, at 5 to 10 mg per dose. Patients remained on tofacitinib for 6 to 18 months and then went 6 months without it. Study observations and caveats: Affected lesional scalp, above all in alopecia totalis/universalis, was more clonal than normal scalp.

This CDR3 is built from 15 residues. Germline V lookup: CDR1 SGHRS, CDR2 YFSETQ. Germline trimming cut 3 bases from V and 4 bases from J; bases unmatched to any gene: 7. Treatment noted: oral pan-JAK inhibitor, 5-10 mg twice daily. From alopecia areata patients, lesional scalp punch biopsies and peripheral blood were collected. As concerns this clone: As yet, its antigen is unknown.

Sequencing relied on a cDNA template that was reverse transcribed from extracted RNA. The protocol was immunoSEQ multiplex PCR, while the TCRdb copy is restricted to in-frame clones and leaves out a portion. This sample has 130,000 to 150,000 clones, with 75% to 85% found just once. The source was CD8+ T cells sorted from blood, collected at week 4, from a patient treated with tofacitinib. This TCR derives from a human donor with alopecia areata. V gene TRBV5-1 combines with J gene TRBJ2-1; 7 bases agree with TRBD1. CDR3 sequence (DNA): TGCGCCAGCAGCTCGGGACAGTTTGAGTACAATGAGCAGTTCTTC. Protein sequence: CASSSGQFEYNEQFF. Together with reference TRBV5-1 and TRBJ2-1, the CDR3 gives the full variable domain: KAGVTQTPRYLIKTRGQQVTLSCSPISGHRSVSWYQQTPGQGLQFLFEYFSETQRNKGNFPGRFSGRQFSNSRSEMNVSTLELGDSALYLCASSSGQFEYNEQFFGPGTRLTVL.